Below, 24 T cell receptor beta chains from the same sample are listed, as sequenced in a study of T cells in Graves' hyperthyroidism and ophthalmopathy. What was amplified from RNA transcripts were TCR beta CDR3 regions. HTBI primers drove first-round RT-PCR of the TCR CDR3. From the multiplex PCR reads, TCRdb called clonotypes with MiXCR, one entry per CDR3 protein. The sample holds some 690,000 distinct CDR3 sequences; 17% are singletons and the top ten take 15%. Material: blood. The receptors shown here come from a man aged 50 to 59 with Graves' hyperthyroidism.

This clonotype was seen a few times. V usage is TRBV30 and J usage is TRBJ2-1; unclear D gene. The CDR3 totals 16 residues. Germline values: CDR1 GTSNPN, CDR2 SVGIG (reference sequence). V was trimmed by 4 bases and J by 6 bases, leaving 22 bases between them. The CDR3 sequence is CAWTVGGGYLSNEQFF. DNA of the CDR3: TGTGCCTGGACCGTAGGTGGTGGCTACCTCTCCAATGAGCAGTTCTTC.

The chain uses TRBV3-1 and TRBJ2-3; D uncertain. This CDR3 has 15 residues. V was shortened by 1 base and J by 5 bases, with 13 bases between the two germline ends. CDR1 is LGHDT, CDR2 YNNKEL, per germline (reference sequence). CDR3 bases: TGTGCCAGCAGCCAAGGGCAAACAAAAGGAGATACGCAGTATTTT. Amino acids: CASSQGQTKGDTQYF.

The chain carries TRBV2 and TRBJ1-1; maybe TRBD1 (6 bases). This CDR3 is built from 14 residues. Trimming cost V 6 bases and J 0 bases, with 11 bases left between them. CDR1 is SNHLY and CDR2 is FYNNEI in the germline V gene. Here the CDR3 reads CASSGQLLNTEAFF. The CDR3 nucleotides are TGTGCCAGCAGCGGACAGCTTTTGAACACTGAAGCTTTCTTT.

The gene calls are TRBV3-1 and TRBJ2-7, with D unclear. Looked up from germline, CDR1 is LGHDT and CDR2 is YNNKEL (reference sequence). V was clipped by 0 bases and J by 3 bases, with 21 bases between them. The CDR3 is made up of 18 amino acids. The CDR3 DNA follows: TGTGCCAGCAGCCAAGAAGCTCCCCGGGCTAGTTCAGACTACGAGCAGTACTTC. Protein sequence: CASSQEAPRASSDYEQYF.

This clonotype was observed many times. The CDR3 nucleotides read TGTGCCAGCAGTGACCGGACAGGGGAGAGGGCAGATACGCAGTATTTT. Encoded protein: CASSDRTGERADTQYF. V usage is TRBV12-3 or TRBV12-4 and J usage is TRBJ2-3; 9 bases are shared with TRBD1. The CDR3 spans 16 residues. V gave up 5 bases and J gave up 4 bases; unmatched junction bases: 10.

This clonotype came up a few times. CDR3 protein: CASSLFMGDYGYTF. The CDR3 DNA is TGCGCCAGCAGCTTGTTTATGGGGGACTATGGCTACACCTTC. This rearrangement joins TRBV5-1 to TRBJ1-2; tentatively, D is TRBD1 (5 bases). CDR1 and CDR2 (germline): SGHRS, YFSETQ. The CDR3 contains 14 residues. V was clipped by 1 base and J by 3 bases, with 10 bases between them.

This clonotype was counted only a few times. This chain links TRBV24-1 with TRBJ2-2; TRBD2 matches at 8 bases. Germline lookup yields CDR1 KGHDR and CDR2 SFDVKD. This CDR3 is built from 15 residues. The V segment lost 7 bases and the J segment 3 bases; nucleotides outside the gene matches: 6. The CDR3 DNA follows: TGTGCCACCAGAGAAGCGGGAGCTTACACCGGGGAGCTGTTTTTT. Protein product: CATREAGAYTGELFF.

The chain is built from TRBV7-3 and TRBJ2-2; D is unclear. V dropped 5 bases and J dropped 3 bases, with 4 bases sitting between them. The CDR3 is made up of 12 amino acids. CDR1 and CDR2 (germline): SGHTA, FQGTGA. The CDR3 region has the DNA TGTGCCAGCAGCAAAGACACCGGGGAGCTGTTTTTT. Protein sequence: CASSKDTGELFF.

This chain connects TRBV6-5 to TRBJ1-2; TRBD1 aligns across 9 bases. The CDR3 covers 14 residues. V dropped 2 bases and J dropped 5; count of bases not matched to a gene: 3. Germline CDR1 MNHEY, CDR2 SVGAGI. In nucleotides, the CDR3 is TGTGCCAGCAGTTACGGACAGGGGTCATATGGCTACACCTTC. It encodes CASSYGQGSYGYTF.

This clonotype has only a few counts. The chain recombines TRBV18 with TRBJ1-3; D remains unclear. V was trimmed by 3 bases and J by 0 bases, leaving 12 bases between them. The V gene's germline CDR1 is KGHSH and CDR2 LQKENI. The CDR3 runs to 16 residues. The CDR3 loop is CASSPIQTDSGNTIYF. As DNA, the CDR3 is TGTGCCAGCTCACCTATACAAACAGACTCTGGAAACACCATATATTTT.

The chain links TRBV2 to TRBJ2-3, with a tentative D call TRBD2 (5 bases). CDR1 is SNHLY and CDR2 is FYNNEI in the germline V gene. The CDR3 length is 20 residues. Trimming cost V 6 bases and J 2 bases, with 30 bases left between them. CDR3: CASSQDIRASLRYLTDTQYF. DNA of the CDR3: TGTGCCAGCAGCCAAGATATAAGGGCTAGCCTTAGATATCTCACAGATACGCAGTATTTT.

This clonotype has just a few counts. As DNA, the CDR3 is TGCAGCGCAGCAACCGGGACTAGCGGTGCCTACGAGCAGTACTTC. Encoded protein: CSAATGTSGAYEQYF. The chain is built from TRBV29-1 and TRBJ2-7, with 11 bases identical to TRBD2. This CDR3 comprises 15 residues. Per the germline V gene, CDR1 is SQVTM and CDR2 is ANQGSEA. V lost 7 bases and J lost 2; bases outside the gene matches: 10.

The DNA of the CDR3 is TGTGCCTGGAGTGCTAGCGGGAAGACCCAGTACTTC. This translates into CAWSASGKTQYF. The J gene is TRBJ2-5, the V gene TRBV30; the match to TRBD2 covers 9 bases. Per the germline V gene, CDR1 is GTSNPN and CDR2 is SVGIG (reference sequence). CDR3 length equals 12 residues. V shed 1 base, J shed 6 bases, and the junction held 0 bases outside the gene matches.

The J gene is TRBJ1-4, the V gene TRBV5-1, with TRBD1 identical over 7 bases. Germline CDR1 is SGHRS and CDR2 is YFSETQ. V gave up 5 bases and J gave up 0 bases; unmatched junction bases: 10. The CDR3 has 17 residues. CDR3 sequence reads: CASSQTPGGATNEKLFF. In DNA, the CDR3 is TGCGCCAGCAGTCAAACTCCAGGGGGAGCAACTAATGAAAAACTGTTTTTT.

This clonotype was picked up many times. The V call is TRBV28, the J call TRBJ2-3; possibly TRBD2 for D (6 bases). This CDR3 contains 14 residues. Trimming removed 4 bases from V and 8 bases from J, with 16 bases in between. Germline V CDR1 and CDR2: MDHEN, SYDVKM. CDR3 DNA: TGTGCCAGCAGTTATCCCGCGCGGGGACGTACGCAGTATTTT. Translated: CASSYPARGRTQYF.

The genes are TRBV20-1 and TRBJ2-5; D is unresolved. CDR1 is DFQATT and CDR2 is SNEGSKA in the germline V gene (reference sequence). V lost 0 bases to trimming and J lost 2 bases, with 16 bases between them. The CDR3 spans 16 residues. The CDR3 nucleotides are TGCAGTGCTAGAGATTATTTTGAGTCCAATCAAGAGACCCAGTACTTC. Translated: CSARDYFESNQETQYF.

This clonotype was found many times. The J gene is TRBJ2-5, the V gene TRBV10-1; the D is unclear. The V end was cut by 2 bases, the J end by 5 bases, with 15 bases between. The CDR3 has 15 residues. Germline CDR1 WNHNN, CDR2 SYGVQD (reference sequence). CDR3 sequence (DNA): TGCGCCAGCAGTGAGAGTGACGGATCAAGGGAGACCCAGTACTTC. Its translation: CASSESDGSRETQYF.

The CDR3 region is CASSPGGLAYGYTF. In nucleotides, the CDR3 is TGTGCCAGCAGCCCCGGAGGACTCGCTTATGGCTACACCTTC. The rearrangement uses TRBV7-2 and TRBJ1-2, with D unclear. Between the trimmed V and J ends, which lost 5 bases and 5 bases, there was a span of 15 bases. Germline V CDR1 and CDR2: SGHTA, FQGNSA. The CDR3 is 14 amino acids.

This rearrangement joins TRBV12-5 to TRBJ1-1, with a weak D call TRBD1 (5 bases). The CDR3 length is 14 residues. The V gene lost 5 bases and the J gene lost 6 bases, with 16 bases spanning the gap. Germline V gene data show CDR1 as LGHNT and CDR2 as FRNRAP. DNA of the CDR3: TGTGCTAGTGGTGCATATGGGGGACTGGCTGAAGCTTTCTTT. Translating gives CASGAYGGLAEAFF. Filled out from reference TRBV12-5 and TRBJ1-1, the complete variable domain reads DARVTQTPRHKVTEMGQEVTMRCQPILGHNTVFWYRQTMMQGLELLAYFRNRAPLDDSGMPKDRFSAEMPDATLATLKIQPSEPRDSAVYFCASGAYGGLAEAFFGQGTRLTVV.

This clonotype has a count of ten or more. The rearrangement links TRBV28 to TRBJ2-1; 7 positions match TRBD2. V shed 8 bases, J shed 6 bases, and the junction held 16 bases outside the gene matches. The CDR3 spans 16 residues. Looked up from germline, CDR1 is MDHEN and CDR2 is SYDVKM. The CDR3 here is CASCKPGTNKFNEQFF. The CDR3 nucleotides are TGTGCCAGCTGTAAACCCGGGACTAACAAGTTCAATGAGCAGTTCTTC.

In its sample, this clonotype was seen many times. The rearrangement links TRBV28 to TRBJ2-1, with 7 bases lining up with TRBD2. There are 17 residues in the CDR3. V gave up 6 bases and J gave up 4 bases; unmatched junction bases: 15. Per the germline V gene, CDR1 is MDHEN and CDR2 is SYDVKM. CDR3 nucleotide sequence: TGTGCCAGCAGCACCACCTTGACGGGAGGATGGTACAATGAGCAGTTCTTC. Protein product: CASSTTLTGGWYNEQFF. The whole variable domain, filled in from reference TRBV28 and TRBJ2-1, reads DVKVTQSSRYLVKRTGEKVFLECVQDMDHENMFWYRQDPGLGLRLIYFSYDVKMKEKGDIPEGYSVSREKKERFSLILESASTNQTSMYLCASSTTLTGGWYNEQFFGPGTRLTVL.

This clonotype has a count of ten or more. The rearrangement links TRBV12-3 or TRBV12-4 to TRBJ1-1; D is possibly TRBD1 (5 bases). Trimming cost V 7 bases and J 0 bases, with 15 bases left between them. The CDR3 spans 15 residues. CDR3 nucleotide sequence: TGTGCCAGCACTCTCACGCCCAGGGTGAACACTGAAGCTTTCTTT. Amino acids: CASTLTPRVNTEAFF.

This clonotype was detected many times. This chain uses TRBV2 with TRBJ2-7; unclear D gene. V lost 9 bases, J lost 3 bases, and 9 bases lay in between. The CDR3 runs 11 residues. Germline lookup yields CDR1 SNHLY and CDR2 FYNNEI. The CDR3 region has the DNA TGTGCCAGTAAGAGCGTCTACGAGCAGTACTTC. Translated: CASKSVYEQYF.

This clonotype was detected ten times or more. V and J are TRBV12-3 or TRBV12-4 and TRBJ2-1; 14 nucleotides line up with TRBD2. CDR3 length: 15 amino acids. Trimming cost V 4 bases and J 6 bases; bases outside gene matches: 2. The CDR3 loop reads CASSSGTSGSNEQFF. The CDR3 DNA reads TGTGCCAGCAGTTCCGGGACTAGCGGGAGCAATGAGCAGTTCTTC.